The next 7 T cell receptor beta chains were all read from a single sample in a study of CD8 T cells in ankylosing spondylitis. Study observations and caveats: Apparently characteristic of ankylosing spondylitis blood was a TCR beta motif (eight highly homologous variants).

These receptors have no known antigen. TCRdb independently ran MiXCR on the 5' RACE reads; one entry per CDR3 protein. The sample shows hundreds of thousands of distinct CDR3 sequences, 10% to 15% of them seen only once. The sample comprised blood, either unsorted or a sorted T cell fraction (not recorded which). The source of these receptors is a male donor with ankylosing spondylitis.

This clonotype was observed a few times. The chain uses TRBV5-1 and TRBJ1-1; the match to TRBD1 covers 11 bases. CDR3 length: 18 residues. The germline V gene has CDR1 SGHRS and CDR2 YFSETQ. The V segment lost 1 base and the J segment 0 bases; nucleotides outside the gene matches: 8. Written as DNA, the CDR3 is TGCGCCAGCAGCTTGCGGCCCCGGGACAGGGGGATGAACACTGAAGCTTTCTTT. Its protein product is CASSLRPRDRGMNTEAFF. Full variable domain (outside the CDR3, taken from reference TRBV5-1 and TRBJ1-1): KAGVTQTPRYLIKTRGQQVTLSCSPISGHRSVSWYQQTPGQGLQFLFEYFSETQRNKGNFPGRFSGRQFSNSRSEMNVSTLELGDSALYLCASSLRPRDRGMNTEAFFGQGTRLTVV.

There are a few counts of this clonotype. This chain connects TRBV20-1 to TRBJ2-3; 10 bases fit TRBD2. The V segment lost 1 base and the J segment 1 base; nucleotides outside the gene matches: 5. The CDR3 extends over 16 amino acids. From germline, CDR1 is DFQATT and CDR2 SNEGSKA (reference sequence). Written as DNA, the CDR3 is TGCAGTGCTAGAGGATTCGGACTAGCGGGCACAGATACGCAGTATTTT. This translates into CSARGFGLAGTDTQYF.

This clonotype occurred many times. The rearrangement uses TRBV5-1 and TRBJ1-4, with a possible D match to TRBD1 (5 bases). Germline values: CDR1 SGHRS, CDR2 YFSETQ. There are 14 residues in the CDR3. The V gene lost 4 bases and the J gene lost 10 bases, with 17 bases spanning the gap. The CDR3 DNA sequence: TGCGCCAGCAGCGGGGCCGCCGCAGAGGCAAAACTGTTTTTT. Translated, it gives CASSGAAAEAKLFF.

The chain has TRBV6-5 and TRBJ1-2; no clear D gene. The germline V gene encodes CDR1 MNHEY and CDR2 SVGAGI. Trimming took 2 bases from V and 5 from J, leaving 12 bases between them. The CDR3 has 14 residues. The CDR3 here is CASSYGRQLYGYTF. The CDR3 region has the DNA TGTGCCAGCAGTTACGGGAGGCAGTTATATGGCTACACCTTC.

This chain joins TRBV20-1 and TRBJ2-5, with TRBD2 matching 11 bases. The length of the CDR3 is 15 residues. Germline values: CDR1 DFQATT, CDR2 SNEGSKA (reference sequence). V shed 6 bases and J 0 bases; nucleotides not matched to a gene: 6. The CDR3 loop reads CSATLAGGYQETQYF. The CDR3, as DNA: TGCAGTGCGACTCTAGCGGGGGGCTACCAAGAGACCCAGTACTTC.

This clonotype has just a few counts. The chain uses TRBV6-2 or TRBV6-3 and TRBJ1-1, with D possibly matching TRBD1 (6 bases). The CDR3 loop spans 16 amino acids. Trimming took 7 bases from V and 3 from J, leaving 21 bases between them. Germline values: CDR1 MNHEY, CDR2 SVGEGT. The CDR3 spells CASNNGGARIDTEAFF. In nucleotides, the CDR3 is TGTGCCAGCAACAACGGGGGCGCGAGAATCGACACTGAAGCTTTCTTT.

This clonotype was counted between two and nine times. V is TRBV5-6 and J is TRBJ1-5; TRBD1 aligns across 9 bases. The trim removed 3 bases at V and 7 bases at J, leaving 8 bases unmatched. The CDR3 runs to 15 residues. CDR1 SGHDT and CDR2 YYEEEE come from the germline V gene. Written as DNA, the CDR3 is TGTGCCAGCAGCTACTACACAGGGGGCGGGCAGCCCCAGCATTTT. This codes for CASSYYTGGGQPQHF.